This TCR beta chain stems from a study of blood T cell repertoires in COVID-19. This CDR3 has 14 amino acids. The germline CDR1 and CDR2 sequences are MNHEY and SMNVEV (reference sequence). V gave up 3 bases and J gave up 6 bases, with 15 bases separating them. Authors' data handling: Researchers report that nucleated cell counts were estimated from reference gene primer amplification. Sequencing used immunoSEQ multiplex PCR; TCRdb keeps in-frame clones, though not all of them. D and trimming were read from the DNA, whereas the V and J calls and clone size are those reported in that table. This sample carries 35,000 to 45,000 clones, roughly 88% of them seen once, and the ten largest clones take just under 2.5%.

The sequence was obtained from a human donor in a cohort sampled during active COVID-19. The sample consisted of peripheral blood. The chain uses TRBV27 and TRBJ2-7; a weak D match, TRBD2 (7 bases). In DNA form, the CDR3 reads TGTGCCAGCAGTTTCGGGGGGCTGGCAGTCGAGCAGTACTTC. It yields the protein CASSFGGLAVEQYF.